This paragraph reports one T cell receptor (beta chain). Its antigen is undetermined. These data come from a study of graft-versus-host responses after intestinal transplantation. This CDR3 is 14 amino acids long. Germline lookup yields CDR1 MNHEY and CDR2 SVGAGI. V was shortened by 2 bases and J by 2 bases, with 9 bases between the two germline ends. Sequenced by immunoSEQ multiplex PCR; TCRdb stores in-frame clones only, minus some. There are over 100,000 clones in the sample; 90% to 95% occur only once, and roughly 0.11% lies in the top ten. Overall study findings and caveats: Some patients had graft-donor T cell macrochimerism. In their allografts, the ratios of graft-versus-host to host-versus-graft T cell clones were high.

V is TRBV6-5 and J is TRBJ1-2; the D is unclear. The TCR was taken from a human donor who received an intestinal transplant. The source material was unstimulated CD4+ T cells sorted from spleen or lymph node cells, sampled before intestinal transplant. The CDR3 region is CASSYGYSNYGYTF. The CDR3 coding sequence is TGTGCCAGCAGTTACGGGTACAGCAACTATGGCTACACCTTC.